Detailed here is one TCR beta chain. Antigen: not known. The data were obtained in a study of cytomegalovirus exposure and HLA in healthy donors. Findings of the study overall: A later look showed TCR association rates differing by HLA locus, highest for DRB1 and lowest for HLA-C.

With 60 Vbeta and 13 Jbeta primers, the PCR was carried out. Repertoires were generated with immunoSEQ multiplex PCR, while TCRdb's copy carries only in-frame clones and drops some. This table holds about 58,000 clones. With V trimmed by 4 bases and J by 3 bases, 3 bases remained unmatched. The CDR3 runs 14 residues. Germline CDR1 is SGHTA and CDR2 is FQGNSA. The receptor's source is a woman younger than 30 in good health and CMV-seronegative. Sequencing used PBMCs. This chain links TRBV7-2 with TRBJ2-7; 10 positions agree with TRBD1. CDR3 protein: CASSSGTGVYEQYF. The CDR3 DNA is TGTGCCAGCAGCTCCGGGACAGGGGTCTACGAGCAGTACTTC.